This is a list of T cell receptor beta chains from one sample in a study of T cells after yellow fever vaccination. One entry per CDR3 protein, called by TCRdb with MiXCR from the 5' RACE reads. There are some 420,000 distinct CDR3 sequences in the sample; under 20% occur only once, and over 15% lies in the top ten. The source material was PBMCs, sampled before the yellow fever booster vaccination. These receptors were taken from a man aged 18-30 years who received the YFV17D yellow fever vaccine. Both conserved end residues are part of each CDR3.

TRBJ1-2	TRBV5-1	CASSLTTGGYTF
TRBJ2-1	TRBV6-1	CASRLLSHNEQFF
TRBJ2-7	TRBV12-3/TRBV12-4	CASSLQGPEQYF
TRBJ1-3	TRBV7-6	CASSQGGVDNGNTIYF
TRBJ1-1	TRBV5-1	CASSLGVLNTEAFF
TRBJ2-1	TRBV6-5	CASSYGLGSGNEQFF
TRBJ2-5	TRBV20-1	CSARFPQGDQETQYF
TRBJ2-1	TRBV7-2	CASSSNRGENEQFF
TRBJ1-2	TRBV29-1	CSVGATGDPNYGYTF
TRBJ1-4	TRBV29-1	CSAGNGTKLFF
TRBJ2-5	TRBV20-1	CSARDGGRLQETQYF
TRBJ2-5	TRBV7-6	CASSSRPRVETQYF
TRBJ2-1	TRBV20-1	CSARLISEQFF
TRBJ1-1	TRBV29-1	CSVQGGEAFF
TRBJ1-5	TRBV29-1	CSVGGAGTGLEPQHF
TRBJ1-6	TRBV4-1	CASSLRGTGRDPTSPLHF
TRBJ1-1	TRBV21-1	CARTTGGNTEAFF
TRBJ2-6	TRBV28	CASSLVRYDTGGANVLTF
TRBJ1-2	TRBV24-1	CATSDSGQVQGYTF
TRBJ1-5	TRBV6-1	CASTTGDGNQPQHF
TRBJ1-4	TRBV18	CASSPSSDEKLFF
TRBJ1-5	TRBV12-3/TRBV12-4	CASSGGTGSQPQHF
TRBJ2-7	TRBV5-1	CASSLVSGGYEQYF
TRBJ2-5	TRBV7-9	CASSLYAGIRETQYF
TRBJ2-1	TRBV29-1	CSAASPSSSYNEQFF
TRBJ2-6	TRBV29-1	CSVRAGSGANVLTF
TRBJ2-3	TRBV21-1	CASSKECTDTQYF
TRBJ1-2	TRBV12-3/TRBV12-4	CASSQAAVNGYTF
TRBJ2-5	TRBV9	CASSVLGTREETQYF
TRBJ2-3	TRBV20-1	CSARVGSGGITDTQYF
TRBJ2-5	TRBV7-9	CASSVTEEETQYF
TRBJ2-1	TRBV7-2	CASSYERGGPYNEQFF
TRBJ2-7	TRBV7-6	CASSISRNSYEQYF
TRBJ2-3	TRBV24-1	CATSGGAPSDTQYF
TRBJ2-5	TRBV10-3	CAIRTTSGGETQYF
TRBJ1-1	TRBV5-1	CASSLESRSGEAFF
TRBJ1-2	TRBV29-1	CSVGQSENYGYTF
TRBJ1-6	TRBV7-9	CASSLRQDRSYNSPLHF
TRBJ2-5	TRBV5-1	CASSTGQETQYF
TRBJ2-2	TRBV6-1	CASSEYRGNTGELFF
TRBJ1-2	TRBV7-2	CASSLAGPPYGYTF
TRBJ2-1	TRBV5-1	CASSLNSYYNEQFF
TRBJ1-2	TRBV7-2	CASSPPGQGALGSGYTF
TRBJ2-1	TRBV24-1	CATSQDRAGNEQFF
TRBJ2-4	TRBV20-1	CSASPLRTGATAKNIQYF
TRBJ2-7	TRBV6-2/TRBV6-3	CASSYSFLLSGEQYF
TRBJ1-1	TRBV4-1	CASSQDIGLFSDTEAFF
TRBJ2-6	TRBV18	CASSPAVSGANVLTF
TRBJ2-1	TRBV21-1	CASSTRPRNEQFF
TRBJ1-2	TRBV18	CASSPPSNYGYTF
TRBJ2-2	TRBV7-9	CASSVGRLTTGELFF
TRBJ1-1	TRBV12-3/TRBV12-4	CASSLEGLAAFF
TRBJ2-1	TRBV18	CASSSTTDNEQFF
TRBJ1-1	TRBV4-1	CASSHRGKTAEDTEAFF